The subject of this entry is one TCR beta chain. Profiling relied on immunoSEQ multiplex PCR, and the TCRdb table lists in-frame clones only, not all of them. The sample holds some 300,000 clones, approximately 89% seen once. The data are from a study of blood T cell repertoires in COVID-19. Adults between about 18 and 89 years of age took part from 20 to 25 US areas. Which cohort a participant joined came from the clinical history participants gave. Recovery meant two consecutive negative NP/OP PCR tests, professional clearance, or resolved symptoms. This CDR3 has 15 amino acids. Per the germline V gene, CDR1 is SGHRS and CDR2 is YFSETQ. V dropped 0 bases and J dropped 9; count of bases not matched to a gene: 6.

This TCR derives from a woman aged 25 to 39 who had recovered from COVID-19. V is TRBV5-1 and J is TRBJ2-1; TRBD2 matches 10 bases. The sequencing sample was made of PBMCs or T cells enriched from blood (not recorded which). CDR3 in DNA: TGCGCCAGCAGCTTGGGCGGACTAGCGGCGGGTGAGCAGTTCTTC. Its translation is CASSLGGLAAGEQFF.